This is a list of T cell receptor beta chains from one sample in a study of cytomegalovirus exposure and HLA in healthy donors. Profiled with immunoSEQ multiplex PCR; TCRdb holds only in-frame clones, not every one. The sample lists roughly 110,000 clones, roughly four fifths occurring once. Sequencing used PBMCs. These receptors were taken from a male donor in good health and CMV-seropositive. Both conserved end residues are part of each CDR3. The D gene is left open where the match is weak. The size of a clone is reported for some rows only, either as once, few or many, or as a class for expanded clones.

TGTGCCAGCAGCCCCCGAGGGCGGGTACAAGAGACCCAGTACTTC,CASSPRGRVQETQYF,NA,TRBV9,NA,TRBJ2-5
TGTGCCAGCAGCCCCGAGATAAGCTCCTACGAGCAGTACTTC,CASSPEISSYEQYF,NA,TRBV7-6,NA,TRBJ2-7
TGTGCCAGCAGCTCTCTTCAGGGGGCGCGGGAGCAGTACTTC,CASSSLQGAREQYF,TRBD1,TRBV11-2,NA,TRBJ2-7
TGTGCCATCAGTGAGACCGACAGGGGCTCTACAGGCTACACCTTC,CAISETDRGSTGYTF,TRBD1,TRBV10-3,NA,TRBJ1-2
TGTGCCAGCAGCTTACTAGCGGGGGGGCCTACAGATACGCAGTATTTT,CASSLLAGGPTDTQYF,TRBD2,TRBV7-2,NA,TRBJ2-3
TGTGCCAGCAGCGTCCTAGCTGGGACAGATACGCAGTATTTT,CASSVLAGTDTQYF,NA,TRBV9,NA,TRBJ2-3
TGTGCCAGCAGCTTAGTAGGGGTCCCGGTAGCTCTGGGGGCCAACGTCCTGACTTTC,CASSLVGVPVALGANVLTF,NA,TRBV7-9,few,TRBJ2-6
TGTGCCAGCAGTTTAATTGGGGGGAATCAGCCCCAGCATTTT,CASSLIGGNQPQHF,NA,TRBV27,NA,TRBJ1-5
TGTGCCTGGAGTGTAAGGCGACAGGGGAGATTATATAGCAATCAGCCCCAGCATTTT,CAWSVRRQGRLYSNQPQHF,TRBD1,TRBV30,NA,TRBJ1-5
TGCGCCAGCAGCCCAGCGACGAACACTGAAGCTTTCTTT,CASSPATNTEAFF,NA,TRBV5-1,NA,TRBJ1-1
TGTGCCAGCACCTCACGGGTGGAGAGTGAAAAACTGTTTTTT,CASTSRVESEKLFF,NA,TRBV28,NA,TRBJ1-4
TGCACCAGCAGCCCGCAACAGGGAAGCAGCACTGAAGCTTTCTTT,CTSSPQQGSSTEAFF,NA,TRBV1,NA,TRBJ1-1
TGTGCCAGCAGCCGACGACAGGCGAGCTCCTACAATGAGCAGTTCTTC,CASSRRQASSYNEQFF,NA,TRBV7-2,NA,TRBJ2-1